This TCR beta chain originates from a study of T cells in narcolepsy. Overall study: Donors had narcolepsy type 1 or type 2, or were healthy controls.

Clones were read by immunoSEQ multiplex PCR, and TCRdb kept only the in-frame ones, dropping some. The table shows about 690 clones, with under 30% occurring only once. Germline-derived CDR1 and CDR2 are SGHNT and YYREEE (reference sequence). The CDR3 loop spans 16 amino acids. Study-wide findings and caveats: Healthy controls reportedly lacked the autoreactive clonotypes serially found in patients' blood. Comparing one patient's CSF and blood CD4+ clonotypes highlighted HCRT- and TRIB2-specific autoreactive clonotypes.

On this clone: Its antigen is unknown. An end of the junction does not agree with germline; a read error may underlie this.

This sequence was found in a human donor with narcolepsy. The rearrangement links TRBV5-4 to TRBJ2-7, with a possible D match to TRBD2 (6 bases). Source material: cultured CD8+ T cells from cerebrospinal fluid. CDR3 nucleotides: TGCGCCAGCAGCCCATCCTTTGCGGGAACGGACTACGAGCAGTACTTC. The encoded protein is CASSPSFAGTDYEQYF.